One sample yielded the 28 T cell receptor beta chains listed below, sequenced in a study of CD8+ T cells in alopecia areata. Treatment noted: oral pan-JAK inhibitor, 5-10 mg twice daily. Extracted RNA was reverse transcribed, and the resulting cDNA served as sequencing template. Produced via immunoSEQ multiplex PCR; TCRdb's table is partial and in-frame only. The sample records about 210,000 clones, less than 45% being singletons. Source: CD4+ T cells sorted from blood, taken at roughly week 36, from a patient treated with tofacitinib. The origin of the receptors is a human donor with alopecia areata.

This chain uses TRBV30 with TRBJ2-7, with TRBD1 identical over 11 bases. The CDR3 consists of 15 residues. In germline, CDR1 is GTSNPN, CDR2 SVGIG (reference sequence). V was clipped by 0 bases and J by 2 bases; unmatched bases: 3. The DNA for the CDR3 is TGTGCCTGGAGTGTCCGGGACAGGGGGACCTACGAGCAGTACTTC. Translation: CAWSVRDRGTYEQYF. Supplemented by reference TRBV30 and TRBJ2-7, the full variable domain reads SQTIHQWPATLVQPVGSPLSLECTVEGTSNPNLYWYRQAAGRGLQLLFYSVGIGQISSEVPQNLSASRPQDRQFILSSKKLLLSDSGFYLCAWSVRDRGTYEQYFGPGTRLTVT.

This chain links TRBV30 with TRBJ1-3; possible D gene TRBD1, 6 bases. CDR1 is GTSNPN, CDR2 SVGIG, per germline (reference sequence). The CDR3 spans 13 residues. CDR3 sequence reads: CACIPGQGNTIYF. The CDR3 coding sequence is TGTGCATGTATCCCCGGACAGGGAAACACCATATATTTT.

V is TRBV4-3 and J is TRBJ2-6; D tentatively fits TRBD1 or TRBD2 (6 bases each). Germline loops: CDR1 LGHNA, CDR2 YSLEER. V shed 0 bases and J shed 0 bases, with 15 bases lying between them. The CDR3 consists of 19 residues. CDR3 loop: CASSQDWDGGTSGANVLTF. For the CDR3, the DNA is TGCGCCAGCAGCCAAGATTGGGACGGGGGCACCTCTGGGGCCAACGTCCTGACTTTC.

The V gene is TRBV19, the J gene TRBJ1-1; D call uncertain. The CDR3 length is 14 residues. The germline V and J ends were trimmed by 1 base and 5 bases, with 11 bases remaining between them. Per the germline V gene, CDR1 is LNHDA and CDR2 is SQIVND (reference sequence). CDR3 protein: CASSIVWGLTEAFF. The CDR3 DNA reads as TGTGCCAGTAGTATAGTATGGGGATTGACTGAAGCTTTCTTT.

The gene calls are TRBV2 and TRBJ2-3, with D perhaps matching TRBD2 (6 bases). V dropped 3 bases and J dropped 3 bases, with 13 bases sitting between them. Per the germline V gene, CDR1 is SNHLY and CDR2 is FYNNEI. The CDR3 extends over 15 amino acids. The CDR3 region is CASSEHPGVTDTQYF. The CDR3 DNA follows: TGTGCCAGCAGTGAGCATCCGGGAGTTACAGATACGCAGTATTTT.

This clone came up once. The V and J genes are TRBV29-1 and TRBJ2-5; D remains unclear. V was clipped by 4 bases and J by 11 bases, with 14 bases between them. This CDR3 spans 11 amino acids. From germline, CDR1 is SQVTM and CDR2 ANQGSEA. The CDR3 here is CSVANLGLQYF. CDR3 DNA sequence: TGCAGCGTTGCGAATCTAGGTTTACAGTACTTC.

Here the CDR3 DNA reads TGTGCCAGCAGCCTTCAACCTCCAGGATCGACTTCCAATCAGCCCCAGCATTTT. This codes for CASSLQPPGSTSNQPQHF. V gene TRBV4-2 combines with J gene TRBJ1-5; D is unresolved. V dropped 4 bases and J dropped 3 bases, with 22 bases sitting between them. The V gene's germline CDR1 is LGHNA and CDR2 YNFKEQ. This CDR3 has 18 residues.

The gene calls are TRBV27 and TRBJ2-7; the D is unclear. Trimming removed 3 bases from V and 1 base from J, with 13 bases in between. Germline-derived CDR1 and CDR2 are MNHEY and SMNVEV (reference sequence). This CDR3 has 15 residues. The CDR3 protein is CASSLTPRQSYEQYF. The DNA of the CDR3 is TGTGCCAGCAGTTTGACCCCCCGACAATCCTACGAGCAGTACTTC.

This chain joins TRBV28 and TRBJ2-7; 7 nucleotides agree with TRBD1. CDR3 size: 14 residues. Germline V gene lookup returns CDR1 MDHEN and CDR2 SYDVKM. Trimming cost V 6 bases and J 4 bases; bases outside gene matches: 9. The CDR3 nucleotides read TGTGCCAGCAGGATAGGGACAGCCGCATACGAGCAGTACTTC. It yields the protein CASRIGTAAYEQYF.

J is TRBJ2-3 and V is TRBV4-3, with TRBD2 matching 7 bases. The CDR3 contains 17 residues. V shed 2 bases, J shed 2 bases, and the junction held 10 bases outside the gene matches. The germline V gene has CDR1 LGHNA and CDR2 YSLEER. Written as DNA, the CDR3 is TGCGCCAGCAGCCAACCTCGGGCTAGCGGACTCACAGATACGCAGTATTTT. Residues: CASSQPRASGLTDTQYF.

This clone was seen only a few times. The chain employs TRBV15 and TRBJ1-5; no definite D call. Germline loops: CDR1 LNHNV, CDR2 YYDKDF (reference sequence). The CDR3 contains 16 residues. V lost 0 bases and J lost 3, with 12 bases in between. CDR3 amino acids: CATSRDLDIYNQPQHF. The DNA of the CDR3 is TGTGCCACCAGCAGAGATCTTGACATTTACAATCAGCCCCAGCATTTT.

The V and J genes are TRBV5-1 and TRBJ1-5; D is possibly TRBD1 (6 bases). The CDR3 contains 14 residues. Trimming took 4 bases from V and 6 from J, leaving 14 bases between them. Germline CDR1 is SGHRS and CDR2 is YFSETQ. The CDR3 protein is CASSPDSSGQPQHF. For the CDR3, the DNA is TGCGCCAGCAGCCCGGACAGTTCGGGTCAGCCCCAGCATTTT.

Concerning this clone itself: Sequence at one end of the junction differs from germline and may be a read error. The chain links TRBV9 to TRBJ1-1; 8 positions agree with TRBD1. Germline assignment: CDR1 SGDLS and CDR2 YYNGEE. The CDR3 extends over 14 amino acids. CDR3 protein: CASSPDRVKTEAFF. Written as DNA, the CDR3 is TGTGCCAGCAGCCCGGACAGGGTGAAGACTGAAGCTTTCTTT.

Worth noting for this clone: A read error may be the cause here, since a much bigger clone is one base away. The sample has other DNA sequences that encode this CDR3 too. The chain uses TRBV7-2 and TRBJ2-3; D uncertain. V was pared by 3 bases and J by 1 base, with 2 bases between. CDR3 length: 12 residues. CDR1 and CDR2 (germline): SGHTA, FQGNSA. Written as DNA, the CDR3 is TGTGCCAGCAGCTTGCGCACAGATACGCAGTATTTT. Its protein product is CASSLRTDTQYF.

In this sample, this clone turned up a few times. The chain carries TRBV7-2 and TRBJ1-2; 7 nucleotides agree with TRBD1. Per the germline V gene, CDR1 is SGHTA and CDR2 is FQGNSA. The CDR3 contains 17 residues. Trimming removed 5 bases from V and 6 bases from J; junction bases left unmatched: 18. The chain's CDR3 is CASSPAPHGGGDHGYTF. The CDR3 DNA follows: TGTGCCAGCAGCCCTGCTCCCCATGGAGGGGGCGATCATGGCTACACCTTC.

The J gene is TRBJ2-1, the V gene TRBV5-1, with 8 bases matching TRBD2. Germline V gives CDR1 SGHRS, CDR2 YFSETQ. Trimming removed 4 bases from V and 1 base from J; junction bases left unmatched: 4. This CDR3 region has 15 residues. The CDR3 DNA reads TGCGCCAGCAGCCTGACTAGCGTGTCCTACAATGAGCAGTTCTTC. It specifies CASSLTSVSYNEQFF.

The chain links TRBV28 to TRBJ2-2; D perhaps matches TRBD1 (6 bases). CDR1 and CDR2 (germline): MDHEN, SYDVKM. The CDR3 is 14 amino acids. Trimming left V 5 bases short and J 4 bases short, with 11 bases between. The CDR3 bases are TGTGCCAGCAGTCCCAGGGGCTTCACCGGGGAGCTGTTTTTT. The encoded protein is CASSPRGFTGELFF.

This clone was seen more than once but under ten times. V and J are TRBV11-1 and TRBJ2-1, with 12 nucleotides matching TRBD2. Germline-derived CDR1 and CDR2 are SGHAT and FQDESV (reference sequence). The CDR3 has 15 residues. Trimming removed 1 base from V and 9 bases from J; junction bases left unmatched: 4. The CDR3 DNA sequence: TGTGCCAGCAGCTTAGAACTAGCGGGAGGTGTTGAGCAGTTCTTC. Its protein is CASSLELAGGVEQFF.

The chain carries TRBV30 and TRBJ2-5; 8 bases map to TRBD2. The ends lost 0 bases at V and 4 bases at J; junction bases unmatched: 10. The CDR3 has 16 residues. CDR1 and CDR2 (germline): GTSNPN, SVGIG (reference sequence). For the CDR3, the DNA is TGTGCCTGGAGTGTACTGAGGAGCGGGAGTCTAGAGACCCAGTACTTC. Its protein product is CAWSVLRSGSLETQYF. The variable domain in full, with the rest retrieved from reference TRBV30 and TRBJ2-5, is SQTIHQWPATLVQPVGSPLSLECTVEGTSNPNLYWYRQAAGRGLQLLFYSVGIGQISSEVPQNLSASRPQDRQFILSSKKLLLSDSGFYLCAWSVLRSGSLETQYFGPGTRLLVL.

This clone was detected only a few times. The rearrangement uses TRBV29-1 and TRBJ2-5, with 7 positions matching TRBD1. The junction had 7 bases not matched to a gene; V was cut back by 1 base and J by 5 bases. This CDR3 has 14 amino acids. The germline CDR1 and CDR2 sequences are SQVTM and ANQGSEA. The CDR3 is CSVEGDRVGETQYF. CDR3 DNA: TGCAGCGTTGAAGGAGACAGGGTTGGGGAGACCCAGTACTTC.

The CDR3 bases are TGTGCCAGCAGCTTAGTGGACTCAAATTACAATGAGCAGTTCTTC. This gives the protein CASSLVDSNYNEQFF. The chain recombines TRBV7-8 with TRBJ2-1; a possible D gene is TRBD2 (5 bases). The V end was cut by 1 base, the J end by 4 bases, with 11 bases between. The germline CDR1 and CDR2 sequences are SGHVS and FQNEAQ. The CDR3 runs 15 residues. The full variable domain, in which reference TRBV7-8 and TRBJ2-1 provide the parts outside the CDR3, is GAGVSQSPRYKVAKRGQDVALRCDPISGHVSLFWYQQALGQGPEFLTYFQNEAQLDKSGLPSDRFFAERPEGSVSTLKIQRTQQEDSAVYLCASSLVDSNYNEQFFGPGTRLTVL.

The chain joins TRBV30 to TRBJ1-1, with TRBD1 matching 7 bases. The CDR3 has 14 amino acids. Germline CDR1 GTSNPN, CDR2 SVGIG (reference sequence). With V trimmed by 2 bases and J by 2 bases, 5 bases remained unmatched. For the CDR3, the DNA is TGTGCCTGGAGTCCTCGACAGGGAAACACTGAAGCTTTCTTT. Translation: CAWSPRQGNTEAFF. The whole variable domain, filled in from reference TRBV30 and TRBJ1-1, reads SQTIHQWPATLVQPVGSPLSLECTVEGTSNPNLYWYRQAAGRGLQLLFYSVGIGQISSEVPQNLSASRPQDRQFILSSKKLLLSDSGFYLCAWSPRQGNTEAFFGQGTRLTVV.

This clone appeared a few times. The V and J genes are TRBV29-1 and TRBJ2-5, with 8 bases fitting TRBD2. The CDR3 has 14 residues. Germline lookup yields CDR1 SQVTM and CDR2 ANQGSEA. V was clipped by 4 bases and J by 5 bases; unmatched bases: 9. This CDR3 is CSVGSPGGRETQYF. DNA of the CDR3: TGCAGCGTTGGGAGCCCGGGAGGGAGGGAGACCCAGTACTTC.

This clone was counted only a few times. The chain couples TRBV29-1 to TRBJ2-5, with 10 bases lining up with TRBD1. V was clipped by 4 bases and J by 4 bases; unmatched bases: 6. CDR3 length equals 14 residues. Germline V gene lookup returns CDR1 SQVTM and CDR2 ANQGSEA. In DNA form, the CDR3 reads TGCAGCGTTGGGGGACAGGGGACAACAGAGACCCAGTACTTC. Protein sequence: CSVGGQGTTETQYF.

This rearrangement joins TRBV5-1 to TRBJ2-3; D is possibly TRBD1 or TRBD2 (5 bases each). The V end lost 4 bases, the J end lost 4 bases, and 22 bases lay between the germline ends. Per germline, CDR1 SGHRS and CDR2 YFSETQ. The CDR3 has 17 residues. The CDR3 DNA follows: TGCGCCAGCAGCCTGAACCAGGGACCGATGGGGGCAGATACGCAGTATTTT. It specifies CASSLNQGPMGADTQYF. Full variable domain (outside the CDR3, taken from reference TRBV5-1 and TRBJ2-3): KAGVTQTPRYLIKTRGQQVTLSCSPISGHRSVSWYQQTPGQGLQFLFEYFSETQRNKGNFPGRFSGRQFSNSRSEMNVSTLELGDSALYLCASSLNQGPMGADTQYFGPGTRLTVL.

J is TRBJ2-3 and V is TRBV4-3; 7 bases are shared with TRBD1. Germline-derived CDR1 and CDR2 are LGHNA and YSLEER. The CDR3 has 14 residues. V lost 2 bases to trimming and J lost 9 bases; unmatched junction nucleotides: 8. The CDR3 spells CASSQRDREKTQYF. The CDR3 coding sequence is TGCGCCAGCAGCCAACGAGACAGGGAGAAGACGCAGTATTTT.

This clone has a handful of counts. The chain recombines TRBV2 with TRBJ2-2, with D possibly being TRBD2 (6 bases). The V end was cut by 1 base, the J end by 5 bases, with 8 bases between. The CDR3 is 14 residues long. CDR1 and CDR2 from the germline V gene are SNHLY and FYNNEI. DNA for the CDR3: TGTGCCAGCAGTGAAGTGGCGGGGACCGGGGAGCTGTTTTTT. Translated, it gives CASSEVAGTGELFF.

The V call is TRBV28, the J call TRBJ1-2; 7 bases fit TRBD1. From germline, CDR1 is MDHEN and CDR2 SYDVKM. This CDR3 has 13 residues. V lost 6 bases, J lost 8 bases, and 9 bases stayed unmatched. The CDR3 DNA reads TGTGCCAGCAGAGAACAGGGGTTTGAGGGCTACACCTTC. Residues: CASREQGFEGYTF.